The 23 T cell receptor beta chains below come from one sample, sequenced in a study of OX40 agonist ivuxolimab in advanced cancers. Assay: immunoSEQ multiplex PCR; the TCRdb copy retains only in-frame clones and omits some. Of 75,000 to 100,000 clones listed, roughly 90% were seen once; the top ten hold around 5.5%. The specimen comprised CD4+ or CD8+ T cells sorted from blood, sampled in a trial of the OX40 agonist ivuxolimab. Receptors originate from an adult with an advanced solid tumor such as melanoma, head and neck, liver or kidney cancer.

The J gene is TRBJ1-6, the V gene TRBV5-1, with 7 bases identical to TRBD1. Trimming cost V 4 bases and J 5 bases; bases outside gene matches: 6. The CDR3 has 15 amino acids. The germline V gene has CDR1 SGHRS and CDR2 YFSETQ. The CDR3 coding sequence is TGCGCCAGCAGCGGCCGGGACAGAAATAATTCACCCCTCCACTTT. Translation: CASSGRDRNNSPLHF.

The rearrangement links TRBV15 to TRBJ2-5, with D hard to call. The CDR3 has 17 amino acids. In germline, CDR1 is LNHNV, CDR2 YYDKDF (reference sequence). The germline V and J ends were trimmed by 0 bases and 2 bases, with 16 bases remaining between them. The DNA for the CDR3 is TGTGCCACCAGCAGAGATCGGAGTTATACGTCTCAAGAGACCCAGTACTTC. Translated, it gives CATSRDRSYTSQETQYF.

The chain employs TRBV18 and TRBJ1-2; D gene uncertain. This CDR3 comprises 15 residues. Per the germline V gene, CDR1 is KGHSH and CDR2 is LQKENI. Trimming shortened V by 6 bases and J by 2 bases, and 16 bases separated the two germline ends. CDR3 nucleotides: TGTGCCAGCTCCCCCAGACTCGAGGTGAACTATGGCTACACCTTC. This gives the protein CASSPRLEVNYGYTF.

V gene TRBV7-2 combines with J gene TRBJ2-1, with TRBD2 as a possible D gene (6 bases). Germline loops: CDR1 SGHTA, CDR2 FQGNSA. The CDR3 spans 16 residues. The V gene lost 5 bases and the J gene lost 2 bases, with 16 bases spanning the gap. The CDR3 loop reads CASSPHLAKTYNEQFF. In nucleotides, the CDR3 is TGTGCCAGCAGCCCCCACCTAGCGAAGACCTACAATGAGCAGTTCTTC.

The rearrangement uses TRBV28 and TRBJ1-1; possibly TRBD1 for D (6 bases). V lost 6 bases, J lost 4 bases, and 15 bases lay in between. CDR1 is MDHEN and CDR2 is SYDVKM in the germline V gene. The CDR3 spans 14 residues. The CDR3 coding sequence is TGTGCCAGCAGACCACAGGGTGGGGGCACTGAAGCTTTCTTT. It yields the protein CASRPQGGGTEAFF. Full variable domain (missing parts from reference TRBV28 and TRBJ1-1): DVKVTQSSRYLVKRTGEKVFLECVQDMDHENMFWYRQDPGLGLRLIYFSYDVKMKEKGDIPEGYSVSREKKERFSLILESASTNQTSMYLCASRPQGGGTEAFFGQGTRLTVV.

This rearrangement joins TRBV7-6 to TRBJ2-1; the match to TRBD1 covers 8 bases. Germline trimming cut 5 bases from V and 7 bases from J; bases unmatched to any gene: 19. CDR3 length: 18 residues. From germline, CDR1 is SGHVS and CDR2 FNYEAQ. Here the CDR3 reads CASSLGLGNGQGGNEQFF. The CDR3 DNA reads TGTGCCAGCAGCCTAGGTTTGGGGAACGGACAGGGAGGTAATGAGCAGTTCTTC.

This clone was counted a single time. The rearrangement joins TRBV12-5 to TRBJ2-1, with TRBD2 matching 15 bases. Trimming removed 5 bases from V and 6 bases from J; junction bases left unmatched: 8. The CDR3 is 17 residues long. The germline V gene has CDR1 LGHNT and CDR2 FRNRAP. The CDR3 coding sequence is TGTGCTAGTGGTATAGGACTAGCGGGGGGGCAGATCAATGAGCAGTTCTTC. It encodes CASGIGLAGGQINEQFF. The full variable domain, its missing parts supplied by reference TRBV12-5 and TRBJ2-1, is DARVTQTPRHKVTEMGQEVTMRCQPILGHNTVFWYRQTMMQGLELLAYFRNRAPLDDSGMPKDRFSAEMPDATLATLKIQPSEPRDSAVYFCASGIGLAGGQINEQFFGPGTRLTVL.

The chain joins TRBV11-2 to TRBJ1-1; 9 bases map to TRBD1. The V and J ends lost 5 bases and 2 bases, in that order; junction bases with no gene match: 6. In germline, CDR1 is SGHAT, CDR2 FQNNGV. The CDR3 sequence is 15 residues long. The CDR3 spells CASSRGQGGNTEAFF. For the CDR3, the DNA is TGTGCCAGCAGCCGGGGACAGGGTGGTAACACTGAAGCTTTCTTT. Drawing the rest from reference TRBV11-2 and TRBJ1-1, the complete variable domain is EAGVAQSPRYKIIEKRQSVAFWCNPISGHATLYWYQQILGQGPKLLIQFQNNGVVDDSQLPKDRFSAERLKGVDSTLKIQPAKLEDSAVYLCASSRGQGGNTEAFFGQGTRLTVV.

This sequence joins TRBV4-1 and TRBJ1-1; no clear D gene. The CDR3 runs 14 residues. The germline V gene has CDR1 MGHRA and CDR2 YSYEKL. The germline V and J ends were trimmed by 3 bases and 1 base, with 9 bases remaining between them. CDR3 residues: CASSQDTRNTEAFF. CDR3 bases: TGCGCCAGCAGCCAGGATACAAGGAACACTGAAGCTTTCTTT.

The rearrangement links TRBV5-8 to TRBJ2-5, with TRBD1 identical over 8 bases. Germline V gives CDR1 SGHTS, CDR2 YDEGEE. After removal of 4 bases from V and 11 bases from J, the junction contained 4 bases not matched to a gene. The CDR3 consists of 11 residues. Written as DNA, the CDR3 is TGTGCCAGCAGCCTAAGGGACAGGCAGTACTTC. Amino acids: CASSLRDRQYF.

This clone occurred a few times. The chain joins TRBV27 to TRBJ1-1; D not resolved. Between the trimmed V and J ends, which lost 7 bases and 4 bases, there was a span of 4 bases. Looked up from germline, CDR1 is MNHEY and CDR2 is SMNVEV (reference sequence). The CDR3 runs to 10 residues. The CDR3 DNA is TGTGCCAGCATAATCACTGAAGCTTTCTTT. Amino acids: CASIITEAFF.

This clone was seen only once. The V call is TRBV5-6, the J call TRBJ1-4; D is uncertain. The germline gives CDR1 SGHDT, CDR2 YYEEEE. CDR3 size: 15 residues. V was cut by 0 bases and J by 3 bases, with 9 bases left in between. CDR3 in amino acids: CASSLAGGSNEKLFF. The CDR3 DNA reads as TGTGCCAGCAGCTTGGCCGGAGGGTCTAATGAAAAACTGTTTTTT.

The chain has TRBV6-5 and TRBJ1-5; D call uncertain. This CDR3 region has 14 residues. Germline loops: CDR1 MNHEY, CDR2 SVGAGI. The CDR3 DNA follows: TGTCCCCGGCGTCTCGGGAGGAGCAATCAGCCCCAGCATTTT. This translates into CPRRLGRSNQPQHF.

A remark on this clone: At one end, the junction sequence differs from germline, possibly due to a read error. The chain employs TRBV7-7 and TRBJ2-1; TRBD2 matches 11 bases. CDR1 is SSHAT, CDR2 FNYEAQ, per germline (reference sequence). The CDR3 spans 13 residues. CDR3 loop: CASSALAGGEQFF. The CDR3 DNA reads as TGTGCTAGCAGCGCGCTAGCGGGAGGTGAGCAGTTCTTC. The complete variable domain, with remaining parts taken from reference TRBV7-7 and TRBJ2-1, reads GAGVSQSPRYKVTKRGQDVTLRCDPISSHATLYWYQQALGQGPEFLTYFNYEAQPDKSGLPSDRFSAERPEGSISTLTIQRTEQRDSAMYRCASSALAGGEQFFGPGTRLTVL.

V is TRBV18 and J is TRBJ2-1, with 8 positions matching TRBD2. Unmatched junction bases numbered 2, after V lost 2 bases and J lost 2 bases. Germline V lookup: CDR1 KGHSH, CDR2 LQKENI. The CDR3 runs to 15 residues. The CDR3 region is CASSPGAGAYNEQFF. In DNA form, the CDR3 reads TGTGCCAGCTCACCAGGAGCGGGAGCCTACAATGAGCAGTTCTTC.

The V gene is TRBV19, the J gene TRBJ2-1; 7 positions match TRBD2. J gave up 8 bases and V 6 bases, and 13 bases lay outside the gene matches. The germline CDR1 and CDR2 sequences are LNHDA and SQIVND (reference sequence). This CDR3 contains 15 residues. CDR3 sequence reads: CASSSLAGLGDEQFF. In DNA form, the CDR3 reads TGTGCCAGTAGCTCTTTAGCGGGCCTAGGGGATGAGCAGTTCTTC.

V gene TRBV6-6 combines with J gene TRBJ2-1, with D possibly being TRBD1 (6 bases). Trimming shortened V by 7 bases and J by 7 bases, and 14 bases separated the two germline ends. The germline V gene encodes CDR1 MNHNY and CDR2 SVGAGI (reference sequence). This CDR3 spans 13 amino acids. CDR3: CASINYRENEQFF. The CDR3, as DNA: TGTGCCAGCATCAACTACAGGGAAAATGAGCAGTTCTTC.

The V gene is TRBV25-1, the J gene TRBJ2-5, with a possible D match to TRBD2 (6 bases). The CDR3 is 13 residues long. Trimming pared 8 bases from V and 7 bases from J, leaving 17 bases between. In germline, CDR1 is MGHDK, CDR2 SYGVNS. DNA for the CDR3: TGTGCCAGCGGAACACTCGCGGAGGGGACCCAGTACTTC. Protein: CASGTLAEGTQYF.

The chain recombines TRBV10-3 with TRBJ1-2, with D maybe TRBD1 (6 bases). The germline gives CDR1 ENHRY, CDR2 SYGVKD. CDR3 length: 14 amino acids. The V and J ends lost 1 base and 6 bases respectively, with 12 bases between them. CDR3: CAISELQGRDGYTF. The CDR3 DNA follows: TGTGCCATCAGTGAGTTACAGGGTAGGGATGGCTACACCTTC.

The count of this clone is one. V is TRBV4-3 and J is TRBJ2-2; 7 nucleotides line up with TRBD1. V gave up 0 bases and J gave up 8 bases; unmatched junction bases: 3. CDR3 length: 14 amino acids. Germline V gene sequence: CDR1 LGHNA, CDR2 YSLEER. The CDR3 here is CASSQERGLGELFF. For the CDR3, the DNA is TGCGCCAGCAGCCAAGAGAGGGGGCTAGGGGAGCTGTTTTTT.

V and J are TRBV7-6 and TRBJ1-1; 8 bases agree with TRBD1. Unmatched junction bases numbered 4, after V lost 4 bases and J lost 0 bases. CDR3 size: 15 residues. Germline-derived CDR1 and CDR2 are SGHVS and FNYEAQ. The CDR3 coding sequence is TGTGCCAGCAGCTCGACAGGGGTCATGAACACTGAAGCTTTCTTT. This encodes CASSSTGVMNTEAFF.

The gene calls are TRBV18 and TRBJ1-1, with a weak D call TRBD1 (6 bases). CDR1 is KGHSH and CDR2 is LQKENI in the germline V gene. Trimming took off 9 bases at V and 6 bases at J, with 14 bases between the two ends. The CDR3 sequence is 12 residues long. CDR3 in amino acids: CASSRGQAEAFF. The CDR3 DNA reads TGTGCCAGTTCCCGGGGGCAGGCTGAAGCTTTCTTT. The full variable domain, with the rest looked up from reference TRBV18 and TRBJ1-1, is NAGVMQNPRHLVRRRGQEARLRCSPMKGHSHVYWYRQLPEEGLKFMVYLQKENIIDESGMPKERFSAEFPKEGPSILRIQQVVRGDSAAYFCASSRGQAEAFFGQGTRLTVV.

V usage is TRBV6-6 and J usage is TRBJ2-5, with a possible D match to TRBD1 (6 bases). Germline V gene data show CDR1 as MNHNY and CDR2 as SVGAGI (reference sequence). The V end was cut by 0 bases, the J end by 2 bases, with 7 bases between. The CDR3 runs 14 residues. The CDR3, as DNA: TGTGCCAGCAGTTACTCAGGACAGCAAGAGACCCAGTACTTC. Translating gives CASSYSGQQETQYF.